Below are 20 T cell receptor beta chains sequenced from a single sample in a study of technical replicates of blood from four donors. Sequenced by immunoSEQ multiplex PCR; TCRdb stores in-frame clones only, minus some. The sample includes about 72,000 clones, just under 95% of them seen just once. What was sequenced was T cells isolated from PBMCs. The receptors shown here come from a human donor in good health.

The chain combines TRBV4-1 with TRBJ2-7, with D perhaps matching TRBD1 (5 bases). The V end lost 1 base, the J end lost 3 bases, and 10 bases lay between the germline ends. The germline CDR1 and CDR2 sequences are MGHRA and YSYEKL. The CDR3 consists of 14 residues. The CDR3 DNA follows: TGCGCCAGCAGCCAAGTAGGGGCCGTCTACGAGCAGTACTTC. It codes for CASSQVGAVYEQYF.

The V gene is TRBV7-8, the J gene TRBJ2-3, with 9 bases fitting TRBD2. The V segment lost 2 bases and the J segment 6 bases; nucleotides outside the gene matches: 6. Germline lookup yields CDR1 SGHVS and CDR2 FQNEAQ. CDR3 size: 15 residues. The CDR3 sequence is CASSLLAGTWDTQYF. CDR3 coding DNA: TGTGCCAGCAGCTTACTAGCGGGGACCTGGGATACGCAGTATTTT.

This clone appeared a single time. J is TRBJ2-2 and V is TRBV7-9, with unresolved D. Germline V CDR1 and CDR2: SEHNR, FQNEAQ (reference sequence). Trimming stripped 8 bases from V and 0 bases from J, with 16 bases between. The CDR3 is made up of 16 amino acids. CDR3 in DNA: TGTGCCAGCCCTCCCACGGTCAGCGCGAACACCGGGGAGCTGTTTTTT. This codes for CASPPTVSANTGELFF.

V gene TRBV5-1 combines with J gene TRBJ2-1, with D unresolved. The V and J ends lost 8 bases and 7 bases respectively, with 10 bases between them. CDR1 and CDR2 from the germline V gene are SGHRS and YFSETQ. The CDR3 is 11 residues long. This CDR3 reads CASFVGNEQFF. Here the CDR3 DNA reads TGCGCCAGTTTTGTCGGTAATGAGCAGTTCTTC.

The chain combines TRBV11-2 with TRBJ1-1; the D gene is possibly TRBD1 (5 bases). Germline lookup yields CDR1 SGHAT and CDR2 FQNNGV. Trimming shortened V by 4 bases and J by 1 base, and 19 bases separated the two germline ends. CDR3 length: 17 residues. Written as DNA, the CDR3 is TGTGCCAGCAGCTACAGGACGACAGCCCAAAGGAACACTGAAGCTTTCTTT. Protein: CASSYRTTAQRNTEAFF.

Here the CDR3 DNA reads TGCAGCGTCCACCAGTCCTACGAGCAGTACTTC. It codes for CSVHQSYEQYF. The chain links TRBV29-1 to TRBJ2-7, with D unclear. V lost 6 bases and J lost 1, with 7 bases in between. Germline CDR1 reads SQVTM; CDR2 reads ANQGSEA. This CDR3 contains 11 residues.

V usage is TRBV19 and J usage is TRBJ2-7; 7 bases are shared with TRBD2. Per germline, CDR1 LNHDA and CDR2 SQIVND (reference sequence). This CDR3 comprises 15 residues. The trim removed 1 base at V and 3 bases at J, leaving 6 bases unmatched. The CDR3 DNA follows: TGTGCCAGTAGTATAGCCACTAGCGATTACTACGAGCAGTACTTC. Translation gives CASSIATSDYYEQYF.

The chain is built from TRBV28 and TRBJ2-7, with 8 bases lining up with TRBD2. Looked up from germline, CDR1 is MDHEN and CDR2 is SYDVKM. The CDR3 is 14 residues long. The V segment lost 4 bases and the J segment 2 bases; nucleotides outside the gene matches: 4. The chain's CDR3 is CASSSGGGTYEQYF. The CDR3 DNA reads TGTGCCAGCAGTTCCGGGGGGGGGACCTACGAGCAGTACTTC.

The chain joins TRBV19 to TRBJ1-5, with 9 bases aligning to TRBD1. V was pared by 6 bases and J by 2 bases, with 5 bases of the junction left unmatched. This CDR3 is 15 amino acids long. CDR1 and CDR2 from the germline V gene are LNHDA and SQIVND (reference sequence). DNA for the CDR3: TGTGCCAGTAGCAGGGACAGGGAGGGCAATCAGCCCCAGCATTTT. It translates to CASSRDREGNQPQHF.

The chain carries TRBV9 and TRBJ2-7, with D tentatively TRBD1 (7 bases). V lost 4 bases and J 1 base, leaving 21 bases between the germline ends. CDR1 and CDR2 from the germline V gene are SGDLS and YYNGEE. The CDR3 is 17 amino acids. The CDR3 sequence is CASSLTGGTDVSYEQYF. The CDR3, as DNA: TGTGCCAGCAGCCTGACTGGGGGGACAGATGTATCCTACGAGCAGTACTTC.

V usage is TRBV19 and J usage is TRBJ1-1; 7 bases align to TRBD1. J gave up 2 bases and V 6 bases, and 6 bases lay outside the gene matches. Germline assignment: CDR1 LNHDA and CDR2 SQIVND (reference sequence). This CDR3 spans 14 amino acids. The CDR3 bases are TGTGCCAGTAGACAGGGGCAGGGCAACACTGAAGCTTTCTTT. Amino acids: CASRQGQGNTEAFF. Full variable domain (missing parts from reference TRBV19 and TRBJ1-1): DGGITQSPKYLFRKEGQNVTLSCEQNLNHDAMYWYRQDPGQGLRLIYYSQIVNDFQKGDIAEGYSVSREKKESFPLTVTSAQKNPTAFYLCASRQGQGNTEAFFGQGTRLTVV.

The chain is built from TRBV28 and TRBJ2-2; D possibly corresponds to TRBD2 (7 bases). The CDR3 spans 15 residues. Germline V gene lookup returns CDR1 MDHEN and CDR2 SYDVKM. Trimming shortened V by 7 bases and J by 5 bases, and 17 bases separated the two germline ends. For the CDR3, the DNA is TGTGCCAGCACCAATTGGGAGGGGGGAACCGGGGAGCTGTTTTTT. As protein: CASTNWEGGTGELFF.

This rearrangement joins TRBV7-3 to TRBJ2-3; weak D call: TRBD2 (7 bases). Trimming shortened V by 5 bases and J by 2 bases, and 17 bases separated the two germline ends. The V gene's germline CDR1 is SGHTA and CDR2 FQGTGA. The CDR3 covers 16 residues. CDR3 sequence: CASSQGLAEYTDTQYF. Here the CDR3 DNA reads TGTGCCAGCAGCCAGGGGCTAGCGGAGTACACAGATACGCAGTATTTT.

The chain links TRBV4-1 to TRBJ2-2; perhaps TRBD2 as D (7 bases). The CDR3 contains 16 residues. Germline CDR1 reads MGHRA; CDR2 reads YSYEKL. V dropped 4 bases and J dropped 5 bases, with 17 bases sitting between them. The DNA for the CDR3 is TGCGCCAGCAGCCCCGGGGGGCGGGGGAGGACCGGGGAGCTGTTTTTT. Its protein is CASSPGGRGRTGELFF.

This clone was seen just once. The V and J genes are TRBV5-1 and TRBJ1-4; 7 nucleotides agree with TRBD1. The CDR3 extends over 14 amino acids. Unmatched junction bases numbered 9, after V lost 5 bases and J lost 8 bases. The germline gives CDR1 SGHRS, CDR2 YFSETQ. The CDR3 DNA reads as TGCGCCAGCAGGAGGGACAGTTGGGGGGAAAAACTGTTTTTT. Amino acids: CASRRDSWGEKLFF.

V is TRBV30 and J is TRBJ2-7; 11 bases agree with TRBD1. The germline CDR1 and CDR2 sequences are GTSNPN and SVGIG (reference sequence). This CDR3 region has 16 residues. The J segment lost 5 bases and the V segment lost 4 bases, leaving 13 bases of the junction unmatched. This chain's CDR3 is CAWISPMGQGVNEQYF. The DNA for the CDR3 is TGTGCCTGGATTAGCCCCATGGGACAGGGGGTGAACGAGCAGTACTTC.

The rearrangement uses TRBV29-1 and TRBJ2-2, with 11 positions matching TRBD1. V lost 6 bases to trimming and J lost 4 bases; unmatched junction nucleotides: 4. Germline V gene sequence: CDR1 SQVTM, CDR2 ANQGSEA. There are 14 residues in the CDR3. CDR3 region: CSVTGTGGTGELFF. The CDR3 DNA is TGCAGCGTCACCGGGACAGGGGGCACCGGGGAGCTGTTTTTT.

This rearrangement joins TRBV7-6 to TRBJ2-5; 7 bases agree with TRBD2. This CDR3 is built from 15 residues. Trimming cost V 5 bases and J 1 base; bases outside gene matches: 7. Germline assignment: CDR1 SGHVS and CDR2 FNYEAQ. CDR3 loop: CASSLRLAVQETQYF. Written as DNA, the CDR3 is TGTGCCAGCAGCCTCCGTCTAGCGGTCCAAGAGACCCAGTACTTC.

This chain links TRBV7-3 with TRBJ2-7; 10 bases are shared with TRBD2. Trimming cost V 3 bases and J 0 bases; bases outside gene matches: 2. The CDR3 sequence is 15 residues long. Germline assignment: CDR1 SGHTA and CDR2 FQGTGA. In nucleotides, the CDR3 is TGTGCCAGCAGCTTGGTAGCGGGAGGCTCCTACGAGCAGTACTTC. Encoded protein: CASSLVAGGSYEQYF. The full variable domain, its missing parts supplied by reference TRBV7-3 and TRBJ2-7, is GAGVSQTPSNKVTEKGKYVELRCDPISGHTALYWYRQSLGQGPEFLIYFQGTGAADDSGLPNDRFFAVRPEGSVSTLKIQRTERGDSAVYLCASSLVAGGSYEQYFGPGTRLTVT.

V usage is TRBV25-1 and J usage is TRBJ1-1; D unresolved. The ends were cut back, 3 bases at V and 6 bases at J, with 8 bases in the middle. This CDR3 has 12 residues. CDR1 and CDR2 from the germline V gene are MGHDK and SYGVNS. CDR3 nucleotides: TGTGCCAGCAGTGATCTGAGGTCTGAAGCTTTCTTT. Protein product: CASSDLRSEAFF.